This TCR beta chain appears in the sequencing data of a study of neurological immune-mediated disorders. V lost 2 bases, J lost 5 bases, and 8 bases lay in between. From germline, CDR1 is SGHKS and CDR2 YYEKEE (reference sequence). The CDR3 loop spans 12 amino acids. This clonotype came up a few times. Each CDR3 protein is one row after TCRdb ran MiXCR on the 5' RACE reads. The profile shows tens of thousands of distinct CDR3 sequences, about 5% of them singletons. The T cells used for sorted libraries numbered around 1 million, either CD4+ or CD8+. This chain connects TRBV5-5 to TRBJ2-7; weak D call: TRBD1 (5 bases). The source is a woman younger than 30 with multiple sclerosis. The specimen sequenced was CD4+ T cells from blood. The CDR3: CASSFQGHEQYF. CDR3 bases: TGTGCCAGCAGCTTTCAGGGTCACGAGCAGTACTTC.